The 24 T cell receptor beta chains in this list originate from one sample, sequenced in a study of OX40 agonist ivuxolimab in advanced cancers. Assay used: immunoSEQ multiplex PCR; TCRdb lists only in-frame clones, some missing. The sample yields some 30,000 clones, about 92% seen once. The starting material was CD4+ or CD8+ T cells sorted from blood, obtained in a trial of the OX40 agonist ivuxolimab. These receptors were collected from an adult with an advanced solid tumor such as melanoma, head and neck, liver or kidney cancer.

The V and J genes are TRBV7-9 and TRBJ1-1; D not certain. Between the trimmed V and J ends, which lost 5 bases and 2 bases, there was a span of 6 bases. The germline CDR1 and CDR2 sequences are SEHNR and FQNEAQ (reference sequence). This CDR3 is 12 amino acids long. DNA for the CDR3: TGTGCCAGCAGCCCCCGAAACACTGAAGCTTTCTTT. As protein: CASSPRNTEAFF.

CDR3 nucleotides: TGTGCCAGCAGTGAAGTCGGAGTGGGGACCCAGGGATCACCCCTCCACTTT. Protein sequence: CASSEVGVGTQGSPLHF. This chain joins TRBV6-1 and TRBJ1-6, with a weak D call TRBD1 (5 bases). The CDR3 runs to 17 residues. The germline V and J ends were trimmed by 1 base and 10 bases, with 20 bases remaining between them. Germline V gene lookup returns CDR1 MNHNS and CDR2 SASEGT.

The rearrangement joins TRBV28 to TRBJ1-6; TRBD1 is a possible D gene (5 bases). The CDR3 covers 15 residues. Trimming removed 6 bases at V and 8 bases at J, with 17 bases between. CDR1 is MDHEN, CDR2 SYDVKM, per germline. The CDR3 protein is CASSPSRQNHSPLHF. Here the CDR3 DNA reads TGTGCCAGCAGCCCATCACGACAGAACCATTCACCCCTCCACTTT.

The J gene is TRBJ2-1, the V gene TRBV5-1; 13 nucleotides align to TRBD2. The V and J ends lost 0 bases and 6 bases, in that order; junction bases with no gene match: 3. Germline lookup yields CDR1 SGHRS and CDR2 YFSETQ. This CDR3 comprises 16 residues. CDR3 sequence: CASSLVRTSGSNEQFF. DNA for the CDR3: TGCGCCAGCAGCTTGGTTAGGACTAGCGGGAGCAATGAGCAGTTCTTC. The full variable domain, rest sourced from reference TRBV5-1 and TRBJ2-1, is KAGVTQTPRYLIKTRGQQVTLSCSPISGHRSVSWYQQTPGQGLQFLFEYFSETQRNKGNFPGRFSGRQFSNSRSEMNVSTLELGDSALYLCASSLVRTSGSNEQFFGPGTRLTVL.

This clone was seen only a few times. The chain uses TRBV5-4 and TRBJ1-1; a weak D match, TRBD1 (6 bases). The V end was cut by 0 bases, the J end by 2 bases, with 11 bases between. Per the germline V gene, CDR1 is SGHNT and CDR2 is YYREEE (reference sequence). The CDR3 length is 15 residues. This chain's CDR3 is CASSLVKGGNTEAFF. CDR3 DNA sequence: TGTGCCAGCAGCTTGGTCAAGGGGGGTAACACTGAAGCTTTCTTT.

The J gene is TRBJ2-7, the V gene TRBV30; possible D gene TRBD2, 6 bases. The CDR3 is made up of 14 amino acids. The ends were cut back, 4 bases at V and 3 bases at J, with 16 bases in the middle. From germline, CDR1 is GTSNPN and CDR2 SVGIG (reference sequence). The CDR3 DNA sequence: TGTGCCTGGAAGGAGGGTCAGAGGGTCTACGAGCAGTACTTC. As protein: CAWKEGQRVYEQYF.

The V call is TRBV28, the J call TRBJ2-7; D might be TRBD1 (6 bases). The CDR3 covers 15 residues. Trimming cost V 5 bases and J 1 base, with 15 bases left between them. Germline CDR1 and CDR2: MDHEN and SYDVKM. CDR3 DNA sequence: TGTGCCAGCAGTACCTCGAACAGGGTTTCCTACGAGCAGTACTTC. Protein: CASSTSNRVSYEQYF.

The gene calls are TRBV5-6 and TRBJ2-5; no reliable D call. V was trimmed by 4 bases and J by 4 bases, leaving 11 bases between them. CDR3 size: 13 residues. CDR1 and CDR2 from the germline V gene are SGHDT and YYEEEE. CDR3 sequence: CASSQDNSETQYF. As DNA, the CDR3 is TGTGCCAGCAGCCAAGACAACTCAGAGACCCAGTACTTC.

The chain joins TRBV12-5 to TRBJ2-3, with 7 bases fitting TRBD1. Per germline, CDR1 LGHNT and CDR2 FRNRAP. The CDR3 extends over 15 amino acids. V dropped 1 base and J dropped 5; count of bases not matched to a gene: 6. CDR3 protein: CASGLEGARIDTQYF. The CDR3 DNA reads TGTGCTAGTGGTTTGGAGGGGGCGCGTATAGATACGCAGTATTTT. Drawing the rest from reference TRBV12-5 and TRBJ2-3, the complete variable domain is DARVTQTPRHKVTEMGQEVTMRCQPILGHNTVFWYRQTMMQGLELLAYFRNRAPLDDSGMPKDRFSAEMPDATLATLKIQPSEPRDSAVYFCASGLEGARIDTQYFGPGTRLTVL.

The chain joins TRBV6-4 to TRBJ2-2; 7 bases map to TRBD1. The CDR3 totals 16 residues. J lost 1 base, V lost 4 bases, and 6 bases had no gene match. CDR1 and CDR2 (germline): MRHNA, SNTAGT. The CDR3 coding sequence is TGTGCCAGCAGTGCACGATCAGGGGGGAACACCGGGGAGCTGTTTTTT. Translation: CASSARSGGNTGELFF.

This clone counts as medium-sized. CDR3 region: CASDVGSNEYGYTF. In nucleotides, the CDR3 is TGTGCCAGCGACGTGGGAAGTAATGAATATGGCTACACCTTC. The rearrangement joins TRBV28 to TRBJ1-2; D gene uncertain. The germline gives CDR1 MDHEN, CDR2 SYDVKM. The CDR3 covers 14 residues. Trimming stripped 8 bases from V and 5 bases from J, with 18 bases between.

The V gene is TRBV5-1, the J gene TRBJ1-1, with D perhaps matching TRBD1 (5 bases). Trimming took 5 bases from V and 2 from J, leaving 19 bases between them. The length of the CDR3 is 16 residues. Germline V gene data show CDR1 as SGHRS and CDR2 as YFSETQ. CDR3 in DNA: TGCGCCAGCAGTCAAACCAGTCCGGGACTTAACACTGAAGCTTTCTTT. Translation gives CASSQTSPGLNTEAFF.

The chain joins TRBV28 to TRBJ2-7; D ambiguous. The length of the CDR3 is 16 residues. Trimming stripped 1 base from V and 7 bases from J, with 20 bases between. Germline V gives CDR1 MDHEN, CDR2 SYDVKM. DNA for the CDR3: TGTGCCAGCAGTTTATACGACGACACGGTTTTGTGGGAGCAGTACTTC. Its protein product is CASSLYDDTVLWEQYF.

V and J are TRBV7-7 and TRBJ2-5; 7 positions match TRBD2. Germline lookup yields CDR1 SSHAT and CDR2 FNYEAQ (reference sequence). The CDR3 has 15 amino acids. V trimming: 4 bases; J trimming: 1 base; junction bases outside the gene matches: 6. The CDR3 loop is CASSSGLNTQETQYF. DNA for the CDR3: TGTGCCAGCAGCTCGGGACTAAATACCCAAGAGACCCAGTACTTC.

V gene TRBV28 combines with J gene TRBJ1-2, with TRBD1 matching over 7 bases. The junction had 4 bases not matched to a gene; V was cut back by 2 bases and J by 4 bases. The CDR3 contains 14 residues. From germline, CDR1 is MDHEN and CDR2 SYDVKM. The CDR3 DNA reads TGTGCCAGCAGTTTAGGACGACAGGGCTATGGCTACACCTTC. Its protein is CASSLGRQGYGYTF.

In nucleotides, the CDR3 is TGTGCCAGCAGCAAAGGTAACTTCGATCGGCCCCAGCATTTT. It encodes CASSKGNFDRPQHF. This chain joins TRBV21-1 and TRBJ1-5. TRBV21-1 is termed a pseudogene. This CDR3 has 14 amino acids.

The J gene is TRBJ2-5, the V gene TRBV4-3; tentative D call: TRBD2 (6 bases). The J call may be faulty, since TRBJ2-7 better matches the DNA end. CDR1 and CDR2 from the germline V gene are LGHNA and YSLEER. CDR3 length: 16 amino acids. The CDR3: CASSQDWGESSYEQYF. Written as DNA, the CDR3 is TGCGCCAGCAGCCAAGATTGGGGGGAGAGCTCCTACGAGCAGTACTTC.

V and J are TRBV28 and TRBJ2-7; 8 positions match TRBD1. With V trimmed by 2 bases and J by 7 bases, 7 bases remained unmatched. The CDR3 has 14 amino acids. Per the germline V gene, CDR1 is MDHEN and CDR2 is SYDVKM. The CDR3 sequence is CASSLIDRGYEQYF. The CDR3 DNA reads TGTGCCAGCAGTTTAATCGACAGGGGTTATGAGCAGTACTTC. Together with reference TRBV28 and TRBJ2-7, the CDR3 gives the full variable domain: DVKVTQSSRYLVKRTGEKVFLECVQDMDHENMFWYRQDPGLGLRLIYFSYDVKMKEKGDIPEGYSVSREKKERFSLILESASTNQTSMYLCASSLIDRGYEQYFGPGTRLTVT.

This clone showed up just a few times. V usage is TRBV28 and J usage is TRBJ1-5; no firm D call. Germline CDR1 is MDHEN and CDR2 is SYDVKM. The CDR3 consists of 14 residues. The ends were cut back, 2 bases at V and 5 bases at J, with 10 bases in the middle. The CDR3 sequence is CASSLQTRYQPQHF. CDR3 bases: TGTGCCAGCAGTTTACAGACACGTTATCAGCCCCAGCATTTT.

The CDR3 protein is CASSPRWGPYNEQFF. The CDR3 DNA reads as TGTGCCAGCAGCCCCCGGTGGGGCCCTTACAATGAGCAGTTCTTC. J is TRBJ2-1 and V is TRBV28; perhaps TRBD1 as D (5 bases). Germline loops: CDR1 MDHEN, CDR2 SYDVKM. V was cut by 6 bases and J by 4 bases, with 16 bases left in between. There are 15 residues in the CDR3.

This rearrangement joins TRBV7-2 to TRBJ1-2; tentatively, D is TRBD1 (6 bases). CDR3 length: 16 amino acids. V shed 5 bases and J shed 4 bases, with 20 bases lying between them. Germline V gives CDR1 SGHTA, CDR2 FQGNSA. The CDR3 loop is CASSVTTQGGGYGYTF. The CDR3 DNA follows: TGTGCCAGCAGCGTTACTACACAGGGAGGAGGCTATGGCTACACCTTC.

This clone was seen a few times. The J gene is TRBJ2-1, the V gene TRBV30; no definite D call. Germline V lookup: CDR1 GTSNPN, CDR2 SVGIG (reference sequence). The CDR3 spans 11 residues. V was cut by 3 bases and J by 13 bases, with 13 bases left in between. CDR3 sequence (DNA): TGTGCCTGGAGGTCTCCGCGTCTACAGTTCTTC. Its translation is CAWRSPRLQFF.

The chain couples TRBV7-3 to TRBJ2-3; D gene unclear. Germline V gene data show CDR1 as SGHTA and CDR2 as FQGTGA. V shed 4 bases and J shed 5 bases, with 10 bases lying between them. The CDR3 spans 13 residues. CDR3 sequence: CASSSRLLDTQYF. The CDR3 coding sequence is TGTGCCAGCAGCTCTAGACTGTTAGATACGCAGTATTTT.

A few counts support this clone. The V gene is TRBV5-1, the J gene TRBJ2-7, with 15 bases identical to TRBD2. V lost 3 bases to trimming and J lost 3 bases; unmatched junction nucleotides: 10. Germline CDR1 reads SGHRS; CDR2 reads YFSETQ. This CDR3 has 18 residues. CDR3 in DNA: TGCGCCAGCAGCTCGCACTTGGGACTAGCGGGAGGAATCTACGAGCAGTACTTC. Translation: CASSSHLGLAGGIYEQYF.